This TCR beta chain was recorded in a study of blood T cell repertoires in COVID-19. The wider study: The cDNA or gDNA used as material had been derived from T cells, B-cell-depleted T cells, or PBMCs.

The CDR3 runs to 13 residues. The V gene's germline CDR1 is SQVTM and CDR2 ANQGSEA. Trimming removed 1 base at V and 2 bases at J, with 8 bases between. In the authors' methods: Researchers report that nucleated cell counts were estimated from reference gene primer amplification. Produced via immunoSEQ multiplex PCR; TCRdb's table is partial and in-frame only. D and trimming were read from the DNA, whereas the V and J calls and clone size are those reported in that table. This sample has under 350,000 clones, with almost 85% found just once. This clonotype originated in a human donor in a cohort sampled during active COVID-19. The sequenced sample was peripheral blood. This chain joins TRBV29-1 and TRBJ1-2; D is perhaps TRBD1 (5 bases). The CDR3 DNA reads TGCAGCGTTGAAGCCGACAGAAACTATGGCTACACCTTC. Amino acids: CSVEADRNYGYTF.